This T cell receptor (beta chain) emerged from a study of PD-1 blockade in classical Hodgkin lymphoma. The CDR3 length is 15 residues. The germline gives CDR1 MNHEY, CDR2 SVGAGI. V trimming: 1 base; J trimming: 5 bases; junction bases outside the gene matches: 8. Clones were read by immunoSEQ multiplex PCR, and TCRdb kept only the in-frame ones, dropping some. This repertoire shows roughly 40,000 clones, 66% found once; its top ten account for 2.5% to 3.5%. Time point in this sample: cycle 4 day 1 (C4D1), after around six weeks of nivolumab. Every patient had relapsed following autologous stem cell transplantation, and cohorts differed in brentuximab vedotin exposure.

This specimen was peripheral blood mononuclear cells (PBMCs), taken before the fourth cycle of nivolumab. This TCR was recovered from a human donor with classical Hodgkin lymphoma. The chain carries TRBV6-5 and TRBJ2-7, with 7 bases matching TRBD1. The CDR3 sequence is CASSYWDSPTHEQYF. CDR3 in DNA: TGTGCCAGCAGTTACTGGGACAGCCCAACACACGAGCAGTACTTC.